This is a list of T cell receptor beta chains from one sample in a study of blood T cells in healthy people across ages. TCRdb used MiXCR to reprocess the 5' RACE reads, holding one entry per CDR3 protein. The sample comprises about 1,500,000 distinct CDR3 sequences, around 42% of which are singletons, and 7.9% rests with the top ten. Sequencing input: blood. The receptors derive from a woman aged 18-30 years in good health. CDR3s include the opening cysteine and the closing phenylalanine or tryptophan. A D gene is named only where the DNA matches it firmly. Only part of the rows carry a size: once, few, many, or a class if the clone is expanded.

CDR3aa	CDR3nt	len	abundance	j_gene	d_gene	v_gene
CASSLANSGISYEQYF	TGCGCCAGCAGCTTGGCCAATAGCGGGATCTCCTACGAGCAGTACTTC	16	few	TRBJ2-7	TRBD2	TRBV5-1
CASSQAAANYGYTF	TGTGCCAGCAGCCAAGCAGCGGCTAACTATGGCTACACCTTC	14	-	TRBJ1-2	-	TRBV16
CASSLPTGRDGYTF	TGTGCCAGCAGCCTTCCGACAGGGCGTGATGGCTACACCTTC	14	-	TRBJ1-2	TRBD1	TRBV3-1
CASSLSQIPNYGYTF	TGCGCCAGCAGCTTGAGCCAGATACCTAACTATGGCTACACCTTC	15	few	TRBJ1-2	-	TRBV5-1
CASSRTGYDTGELFF	TGTGCCAGCAGCCGGACAGGGTACGACACCGGGGAGCTGTTTTTT	15	-	TRBJ2-2	TRBD1	TRBV25-1
CSARSRGSRSYEQYF	TGCAGTGCTAGATCCCGGGGCAGCCGCTCCTACGAGCAGTACTTC	15	-	TRBJ2-7	-	TRBV20-1
CASSQSGGGSTDTQYF	TGCGCCAGCAGCCAATCGGGGGGGGGTAGCACAGATACGCAGTATTTT	16	-	TRBJ2-3	TRBD2	TRBV4-1
CASRRSLGGNQPQHF	TGTGCCAGCAGACGGAGTTTGGGGGGCAATCAGCCCCAGCATTTT	15	-	TRBJ1-5	-	TRBV2
CAWKQGTYEQYF	TGTGCCTGGAAACAGGGGACGTACGAGCAGTACTTC	12	-	TRBJ2-7	TRBD1	TRBV30
CAASPPWGQYF	TGTGCTGCATCCCCCCCCTGGGGGCAGTACTTC	11	few	TRBJ2-7	-	TRBV27
CASSGSRELTGELFF	TGTGCCAGCAGTGGATCTAGGGAGTTAACCGGGGAGCTGTTTTTT	15	once	TRBJ2-2	-	TRBV25-1
CASSYSAGVGHNEQFF	TGTGCCAGCAGTTACTCCGCGGGAGTGGGTCACAATGAGCAGTTCTTC	16	-	TRBJ2-1	TRBD2	TRBV6-5
CASSFMRGEKLFF	TGTGCCAGCAGCTTTATGAGGGGTGAAAAACTGTTTTTT	13	-	TRBJ1-4	-	TRBV11-2
CASSFIGDQETQYF	TGTGCCAGCAGTTTCATTGGGGACCAAGAGACCCAGTACTTC	14	-	TRBJ2-5	-	TRBV27
CASGVEGSTDTQYF	TGTGCTAGTGGCGTAGAGGGTAGCACAGATACGCAGTATTTT	14	-	TRBJ2-3	-	TRBV12-5
CASSGTAGRDTDTQYF	TGTGCCAGCAGCGGCACAGCGGGGCGGGACACAGATACGCAGTATTTT	16	few	TRBJ2-3	TRBD2	TRBV9
CSAFQETQYF	TGCAGTGCTTTCCAAGAGACCCAGTACTTC	10	-	TRBJ2-5	-	TRBV20-1
CASNPQSSYNEQYF	TGCGCCAGCAACCCACAAAGCTCCTACAATGAGCAGTACTTC	14	few	TRBJ2-7	-	TRBV5-1